This TCR beta chain is from a study of T cell responses to AZD1222 COVID-19 vaccine. Germline CDR1 reads MNHEY; CDR2 reads SVGEGT. The germline V and J ends were trimmed by 4 bases and 1 base, with 7 bases remaining between them. The CDR3 has 13 residues. About this clone itself: Its antigen is unidentified.

The repertoire was sequenced with immunoSEQ multiplex PCR; TCRdb's copy has only in-frame clones and lacks some. The sample gives about 110,000 clones, approximately 94% of which show up once; 2.9% is in the top ten. General study results and limits: Only a handful of AZD1222 recipients were seropositive at baseline. Breadth and depth of Spike-specific TCRs rose after two AZD1222 doses.

This chain connects TRBV6-2 or TRBV6-3 to TRBJ1-2; D is undetermined. This TCR was recovered from an adult who received the AZD1222 COVID-19 vaccine. The input for sequencing was peripheral blood, taken 28 days after the second AZD1222 dose. CDR3 in amino acids: CASSFGLNYGYTF. The CDR3 DNA sequence: TGTGCCAGCAGTTTCGGCCTTAACTATGGCTACACCTTC.